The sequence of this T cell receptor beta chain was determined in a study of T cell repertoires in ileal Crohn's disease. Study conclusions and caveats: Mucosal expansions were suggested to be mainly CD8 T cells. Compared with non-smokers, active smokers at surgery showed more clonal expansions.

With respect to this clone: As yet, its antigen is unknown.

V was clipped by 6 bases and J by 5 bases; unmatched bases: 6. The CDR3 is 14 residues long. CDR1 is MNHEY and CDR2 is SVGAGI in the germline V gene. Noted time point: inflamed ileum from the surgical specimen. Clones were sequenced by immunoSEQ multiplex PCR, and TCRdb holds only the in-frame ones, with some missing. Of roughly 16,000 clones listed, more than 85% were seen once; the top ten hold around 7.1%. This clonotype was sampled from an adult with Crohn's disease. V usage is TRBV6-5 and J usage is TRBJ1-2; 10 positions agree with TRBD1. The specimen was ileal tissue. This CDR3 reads CASSVGQGVYGYTF. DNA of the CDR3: TGTGCCAGCAGCGTAGGACAGGGGGTATATGGCTACACCTTC.